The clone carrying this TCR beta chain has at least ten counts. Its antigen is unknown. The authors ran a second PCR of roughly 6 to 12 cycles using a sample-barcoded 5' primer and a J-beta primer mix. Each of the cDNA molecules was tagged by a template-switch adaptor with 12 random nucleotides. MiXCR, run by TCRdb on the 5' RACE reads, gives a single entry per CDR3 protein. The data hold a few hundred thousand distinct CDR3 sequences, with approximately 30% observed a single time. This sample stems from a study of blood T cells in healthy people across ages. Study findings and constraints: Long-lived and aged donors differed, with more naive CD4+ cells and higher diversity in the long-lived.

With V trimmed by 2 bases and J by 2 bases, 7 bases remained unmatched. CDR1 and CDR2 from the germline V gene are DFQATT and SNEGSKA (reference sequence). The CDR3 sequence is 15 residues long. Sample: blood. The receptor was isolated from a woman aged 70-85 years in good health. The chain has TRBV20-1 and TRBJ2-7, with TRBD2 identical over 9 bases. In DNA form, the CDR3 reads TGCAGTGCTAGACCCCTAGCGGGGTCCACCTACGAGCAGTACTTC. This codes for CSARPLAGSTYEQYF.